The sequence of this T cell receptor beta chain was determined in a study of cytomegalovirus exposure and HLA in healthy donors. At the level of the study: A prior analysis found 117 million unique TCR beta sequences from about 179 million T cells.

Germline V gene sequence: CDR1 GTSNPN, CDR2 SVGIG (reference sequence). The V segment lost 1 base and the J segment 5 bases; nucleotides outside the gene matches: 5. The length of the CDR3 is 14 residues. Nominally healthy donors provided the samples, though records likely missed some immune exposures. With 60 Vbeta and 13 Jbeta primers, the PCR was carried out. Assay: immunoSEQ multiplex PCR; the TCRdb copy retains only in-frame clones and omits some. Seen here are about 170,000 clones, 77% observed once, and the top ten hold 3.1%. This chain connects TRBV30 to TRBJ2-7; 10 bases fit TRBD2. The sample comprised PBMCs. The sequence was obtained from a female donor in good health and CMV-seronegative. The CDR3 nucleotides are TGTGCCTGGAGTGAAGCGGGGGGGCTCGACGAGCAGTACTTC. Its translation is CAWSEAGGLDEQYF.